Given below is one TCR beta chain in context. This record comes from a study of T cell clones after liver transplantation. Study information: Samples came pre-transplant, pre-randomization before withdrawal, and post-randomization after withdrawal ended.

V lost 3 bases to trimming and J lost 4 bases; unmatched junction nucleotides: 8. The CDR3 covers 17 residues. The germline V gene has CDR1 LNHNV and CDR2 YYDKDF (reference sequence). Using immunoSEQ multiplex PCR, the repertoire was profiled, and TCRdb retains in-frame clones only, with some absent. The sample consists of around 100,000 clones, roughly 80% of them appearing once. This specimen was CD4+ T cells from blood, taken approximately 43 months after liver transplant. The J gene is TRBJ1-3, the V gene TRBV15, with 11 nucleotides matching TRBD1. The clonotype originates from a human patient who received a liver transplant. Some T cells could come from the graft donor. The CDR3 bases are TGTGCCACCAGCAGCCCGGGACAGGGGGTGGACGGAAACACCATATATTTT. It yields the protein CATSSPGQGVDGNTIYF.